This TCR beta chain was recovered during a study of blood T cell repertoires in COVID-19 (dated by TCRdb to 2019 to 2021). About the study as a whole: Samples from collaborators originated in the United States, Italy and Spain and spanned both the acute and convalescent phases of COVID-19. The material from the prospective study consisted of cDNA or gDNA derived from T cells, B-cell-depleted T cells, or PBMCs. The dataset comprised deeply sampled blood TCRbeta repertoires from subjects exposed to, actively infected with, or recovered from COVID-19. A freely available public database, intended as a resource for researchers studying the immune response to SARS-CoV-2, is where the repertoires were released. The samples were drawn from two sources: the first 160 participants of the ongoing ImmuneRACE study, and fewer than 1,500 subjects contributed by 6 global collaborators. A de-identified subject ID, COVID-19 status, age in years and sex were almost always included in the sample metadata. HLA class I and class II types, where available, came from metadata supplied by the sample provider rather than from assay-based typing. General conclusions and limits of the study: How much clinical and demographic metadata was included differed by source and by participant, and the metadata was provided uncurated.

Enrolling through a virtual design, the prospective study's participants ranged in age from roughly 18 to 95 years and lived across 24 United States geographic areas. Cohort assignment in the prospective study relied on participant-reported clinical history from a screening survey and a study questionnaire. Recovered participants in ImmuneRACE Cohort 3 were defined as having two consecutive negative NP/OP PCR tests, clearance from a healthcare professional, or resolution of symptoms. In the prospective study, whole blood, serum and a nasopharyngeal or oropharyngeal swab were collected from each participant by mobile phlebotomists. Participants in the prospective study had the option to provide additional blood draws and questionnaires over a 2-month period. Before DNA extraction, prospective study blood samples were shipped either frozen or at room temperature. TCRbeta CDR3 regions were amplified from genomic DNA by means of the immunoSEQ Assay, a bias-controlled multiplex PCR. As for the authors' bioinformatics: The number of nucleated cells in each sample was estimated from the amplification of reference gene primers within the assay. To quantify the absolute abundance of each unique TCRbeta CDR3 rearrangement, sequence reads were collapsed and filtered. For each sample, productive Simpson clonality was calculated as the square root of Simpson's diversity index across productive rearrangements. Entries here come from immuneACCESS through TCRdb and include only in-frame sequences with V and J called. Some clones fail to appear in such tables; in the studies checked, an unresolved V gene covers under half of the shortfall, and the cause of the remainder is unknown. V, J and clone size derive from that table, while D and trimming were established from the DNA sequence. The sample table shows about 130,000 clones, and 80% to 90% are seen once. Under 2.5% of the sample is held by the ten biggest clonotypes.

This clone was observed once. What this receptor recognizes is not known. Base qualities are not recorded, but no much larger clone differs from it by a single base. The receptor comes from a woman aged 50 to 60 who had recovered from COVID-19. Input material: PBMCs or T cells enriched from blood (not recorded which).

The nucleotides are TGTGCCAGTAGTATACAGGGAGCGGGAGGGCCCCAGCATTTT. It translates as CASSIQGAGGPQHF. The rearrangement combines TRBV19 with TRBJ1-5; a tentative D match to TRBD1 spans 5 bases. The CDR3, cysteine through phenylalanine, is 14 amino acids long. CDR3 DNA only is kept here, 42 bases in frame from base 1. Per the germline V gene (reference sequence), LNHDA is the CDR1 and SQIVND is the CDR2. Deletion took 2 bases off V and 9 bases off J, with a span of 14 bases between the germline ends.